Listed here are 28 T cell receptor gamma chains from one sample, sequenced in a study of Vδ1+ human thymocytes. Sequences come from RNA converted to cDNA by reverse transcription. Multiplex PCR used pooled V-gene forward primers and a constant-region reverse primer to amplify CDR3s. TCRdb reanalysed the multiplex PCR reads with CATT. This table has tens of thousands of gamma-chain clones, 20% appearing once. Their recognized antigens are unknown. Study results and limitations: Thymic TRG and TRD repertoires appeared highly polyclonal.

The sequencing input was Vdelta1+ gamma-delta thymocytes from the thymus. This sample's subset: FACS-sorted CD3+ TCRalphabeta- TCRVdelta1+ TCRVdelta2- thymocytes. Receptors were obtained from a girl less than two years old who had congenital heart surgery.

This clone turned up a few times. At one boundary the junction diverges from the germline segment, which might be a read error. This chain joins TRGV4 and TRGJ1 or TRGJ2. The CDR3 is 14 residues long. Germline CDR1 is EGSTGY and CDR2 is YDSYTSSV. The CDR3 protein is CATWGGPLYYKKLF. In nucleotides, the CDR3 is TGTGCCACCTGGGGTGGGCCACTTTATTATAAGAAACTCTTT.

In this sample, this clone is medium-sized. Within the sample, other DNA sequences also encode this same CDR3. The V call is TRGV3, the J call TRGJ1 or TRGJ2. The V segment lost 0 bases and the J segment 5 bases; nucleotides outside the gene matches: 4. The germline gives CDR1 VTNTFY, CDR2 YDVSTARD (reference sequence). The CDR3 spans 13 residues. This CDR3 is CATWDRRNYKKLF. In nucleotides, the CDR3 is TGTGCCACCTGGGACAGGCGAAATTATAAGAAACTCTTT.

In its sample, this clone was seen a few times. The chain links TRGV8 to TRGJ1 or TRGJ2. The CDR3 covers 13 residues. With 4 bases clipped from V and 2 bases from J, the junction kept 5 bases outside the gene matches. Germline-derived CDR1 and CDR2 are VENAVY and YDSYNSRV. The CDR3 loop is CATWDQHYYKKLF. CDR3 nucleotide sequence: TGTGCCACCTGGGACCAACATTATTATAAGAAACTCTTT.

The V and J genes are TRGV4 and TRGJ1 or TRGJ2. V shed 6 bases, J shed 4 bases, and the junction held 12 bases outside the gene matches. The CDR3 extends over 14 amino acids. Germline assignment: CDR1 EGSTGY and CDR2 YDSYTSSV. This CDR3 is CATWCGARYYKKLF. The CDR3 region has the DNA TGTGCCACCTGGTGCGGGGCCCGGTATTATAAGAAACTCTTT.

In its sample, this clone was seen a few times. The V gene is TRGV2, the J gene TRGJP2. The trim removed 4 bases at V and 0 bases at J, leaving 5 bases unmatched. Germline V CDR1 and CDR2: EGSNGY, YDSYNSKV. This CDR3 has 15 residues. In DNA form, the CDR3 reads TGTGCCACCTGGGAACAGTATAGTAGTGATTGGATCAAGACGTTT. Its translation is CATWEQYSSDWIKTF.

V and J are TRGV4 and TRGJP2. This CDR3 is 16 amino acids long. CDR1 EGSTGY and CDR2 YDSYTSSV come from the germline V gene. The junction had 4 bases not matched to a gene; V was cut back by 0 bases and J by 0 bases. CDR3 nucleotides: TGTGCCACCTGGGATGGGCTGTATAGTAGTGATTGGATCAAGACGTTT. This translates into CATWDGLYSSDWIKTF.

The chain recombines TRGV8 with TRGJ1 or TRGJ2. After removal of 1 base from V and 2 bases from J, the junction contained 8 bases not matched to a gene. The germline V gene has CDR1 VENAVY and CDR2 YDSYNSRV. The CDR3 has 15 residues. This CDR3 is CATWDRVGDYYKKLF. In DNA form, the CDR3 reads TGTGCCACCTGGGATAGAGTCGGCGATTATTATAAGAAACTCTTT.

On this clone: The same CDR3 arises from other DNA sequences in this sample as well. The rearrangement joins TRGV2 to TRGJ1 or TRGJ2. With V trimmed by 0 bases and J by 3 bases, 5 bases remained unmatched. The CDR3 is made up of 14 amino acids. Per the germline V gene, CDR1 is EGSNGY and CDR2 is YDSYNSKV. The CDR3 protein is CATWDGPFYYKKLF. The CDR3 DNA follows: TGTGCCACCTGGGACGGGCCGTTTTATTATAAGAAACTCTTT.

The rearrangement joins TRGV2 to TRGJP2. Germline assignment: CDR1 EGSNGY and CDR2 YDSYNSKV. CDR3 length equals 10 residues. CDR3 protein: CAGSDWIKTF. The CDR3 DNA reads as TGTGCGGGTAGTGATTGGATCAAGACGTTT.

This clone turned up a few times. The V and J genes are TRGV9 and TRGJ1 or TRGJ2. Germline V lookup: CDR1 GITISATS, CDR2 ISYDGTV (reference sequence). CDR3 length: 10 amino acids. Trimming cost V 11 bases and J 3 bases; bases outside gene matches: 4. The CDR3 spells CASFYYKKLF. The DNA for the CDR3 is TGTGCCTCCTTTTATTATAAGAAACTCTTT.

This clone was counted between two and nine times. Other DNA sequences in this specimen translate into the identical CDR3. This rearrangement joins TRGV2 to TRGJ1 or TRGJ2. Unmatched junction bases numbered 4, after V lost 1 base and J lost 1 base. The CDR3 loop spans 14 amino acids. CDR1 and CDR2 (germline): EGSNGY, YDSYNSKV. DNA for the CDR3: TGTGCCACCTGGGACGGACCAAATTATTATAAGAAACTCTTT. Protein product: CATWDGPNYYKKLF.

This clone was picked up a small number of times. The chain combines TRGV2 with TRGJP1. In germline, CDR1 is EGSNGY, CDR2 YDSYNSKV. The V gene end was trimmed by 0 bases and the J gene end by 3 bases; junction bases not matched to a gene: 7. The CDR3 is made up of 16 amino acids. Written as DNA, the CDR3 is TGTGCCACCTGGGACGGGCTAGGTTCCACTGGTTGGTTCAAGATATTT. It yields the protein CATWDGLGSTGWFKIF.

The rearrangement joins TRGV8 to TRGJ1 or TRGJ2. CDR3 length: 13 amino acids. With V trimmed by 1 base and J by 7 bases, 7 bases remained unmatched. The V gene's germline CDR1 is VENAVY and CDR2 YDSYNSRV. The CDR3 protein is CATWDRFWYKKLF. CDR3 DNA sequence: TGTGCCACCTGGGATAGATTTTGGTATAAGAAACTCTTT.

This clone was recorded a few times. The V and J genes are TRGV9 and TRGJP2. After removal of 5 bases from V and 1 base from J, the junction contained 7 bases not matched to a gene. The CDR3 is 15 amino acids. CDR1 and CDR2 from the germline V gene are GITISATS and ISYDGTV (reference sequence). The CDR3 sequence is CALWVFLSSDWIKTF. CDR3 sequence (DNA): TGTGCCTTGTGGGTGTTTCTTAGTAGTGATTGGATCAAGACGTTT.

In this sample, this clone turned up a few times. V is TRGV3 and J is TRGJ1 or TRGJ2. V trimming: 2 bases; J trimming: 9 bases; junction bases outside the gene matches: 7. Germline-derived CDR1 and CDR2 are VTNTFY and YDVSTARD (reference sequence). The CDR3 sequence is 12 residues long. CDR3 DNA sequence: TGTGCCACCTGGGACACCACCGTTAAGAAACTCTTT. It encodes CATWDTTVKKLF.

This clone was recorded a few times. The V call is TRGV8, the J call TRGJP2. Germline CDR1 reads VENAVY; CDR2 reads YDSYNSRV. After removal of 4 bases from V and 6 bases from J, the junction contained 11 bases not matched to a gene. The CDR3 loop spans 15 amino acids. CDR3 region: CATWDAGNGDWIKTF. CDR3 DNA: TGTGCCACCTGGGACGCTGGAAATGGTGATTGGATCAAGACGTTT.

The table lists this clone with a few counts. A single base separates this from a much larger clone, so it may be a read error. The chain links TRGV8 to TRGJ1 or TRGJ2. The germline V gene has CDR1 VENAVY and CDR2 YDSYNSRV. The CDR3 extends over 11 amino acids. J lost 8 bases, V lost 3 bases, and 4 bases had no gene match. The CDR3 sequence: CATWDDNKKLF. As DNA, the CDR3 is TGTGCCACCTGGGATGATAATAAGAAACTCTTT.

This clone was counted a few times. This chain joins TRGV2 and TRGJP2. The V gene's germline CDR1 is EGSNGY and CDR2 YDSYNSKV. V shed 6 bases and J 7 bases; nucleotides not matched to a gene: 8. The CDR3 spans 13 residues. In nucleotides, the CDR3 is TGTGCCACCTGGCGAGTCAATGATTGGATCAAGACGTTT. This encodes CATWRVNDWIKTF.

This clone was observed a handful of times. The chain combines TRGV8 with TRGJ1 or TRGJ2. Germline values: CDR1 VENAVY, CDR2 YDSYNSRV. Trimming removed 2 bases from V and 5 bases from J; junction bases left unmatched: 3. This CDR3 comprises 12 residues. The CDR3 DNA reads as TGTGCCACCTGGGATACGCATTATAAGAAACTCTTT. This translates into CATWDTHYKKLF.

This clone was observed a few times. V usage is TRGV9 and J usage is TRGJ1 or TRGJ2. The CDR3 runs to 11 residues. V lost 9 bases to trimming and J lost 12 bases; unmatched junction nucleotides: 14. CDR1 is GITISATS and CDR2 is ISYDGTV in the germline V gene (reference sequence). The CDR3 loop is CALTPGVVKLF. CDR3 coding DNA: TGTGCCTTGACGCCGGGTGTGGTGAAACTCTTT.

As regards this clone: Other DNA sequences in the same sample also yield this CDR3. This sequence joins TRGV2 and TRGJP2. This CDR3 has 14 residues. With 0 bases clipped from V and 6 bases from J, the junction kept 4 bases outside the gene matches. The germline gives CDR1 EGSNGY, CDR2 YDSYNSKV. The CDR3 nucleotides read TGTGCCACCTGGGACGGGCGAGGTGATTGGATCAAGACGTTT. This codes for CATWDGRGDWIKTF.

This clone has just a few counts. This CDR3 is also generated by other DNA sequences in the sample. V and J are TRGV2 and TRGJ1 or TRGJ2. This CDR3 has 15 amino acids. After removal of 0 bases from V and 0 bases from J, the junction contained 5 bases not matched to a gene. The germline V gene encodes CDR1 EGSNGY and CDR2 YDSYNSKV. CDR3 loop: CATWDGPRNYYKKLF. The CDR3 nucleotides read TGTGCCACCTGGGACGGGCCGAGGAATTATTATAAGAAACTCTTT.

The chain links TRGV9 to TRGJ1 or TRGJ2. Germline CDR1 reads GITISATS; CDR2 reads ISYDGTV (reference sequence). The V and J ends lost 0 bases and 5 bases, in that order; junction bases with no gene match: 7. CDR3 size: 14 residues. The CDR3 region has the DNA TGTGCCTTGTGGGAGGTGCAACCCCATTATAAGAAACTCTTT. Its protein is CALWEVQPHYKKLF.

Note on this clone: A much larger clone lies a single base off, so this may be a read error. Other DNA variants within this sample encode the same CDR3. This chain connects TRGV8 to TRGJ1 or TRGJ2. In germline, CDR1 is VENAVY, CDR2 YDSYNSRV. V shed 0 bases, J shed 6 bases, and the junction held 5 bases outside the gene matches. CDR3 length equals 13 residues. The CDR3, as DNA: TGTGCCACCTGGGATAGGCCGGGTTATAAGAAACTCTTT. Encoded protein: CATWDRPGYKKLF.

The chain recombines TRGV4 with TRGJ1 or TRGJ2. J gave up 2 bases and V 1 base, and 8 bases lay outside the gene matches. CDR1 and CDR2 from the germline V gene are EGSTGY and YDSYTSSV. This CDR3 is 15 amino acids long. CDR3 DNA sequence: TGTGCCACCTGGGATGGACAGTATGATTATTATAAGAAACTCTTT. Its protein product is CATWDGQYDYYKKLF.

In this sample, this clone is medium-sized. The same CDR3 is also encoded by other DNA sequences in this sample. The V and J genes are TRGV3 and TRGJ1 or TRGJ2. The CDR3 is made up of 14 amino acids. CDR1 VTNTFY and CDR2 YDVSTARD come from the germline V gene (reference sequence). After removal of 0 bases from V and 1 base from J, the junction contained 3 bases not matched to a gene. The CDR3 protein is CATWDRPNYYKKLF. The CDR3 DNA sequence: TGTGCCACCTGGGACAGGCCCAATTATTATAAGAAACTCTTT.

Regarding this clone: This may be a read error, as it is one base from a much larger clone. This rearrangement joins TRGV3 to TRGJP2. The ends lost 5 bases at V and 5 bases at J; junction bases unmatched: 2. CDR3 size: 12 residues. The germline V gene encodes CDR1 VTNTFY and CDR2 YDVSTARD (reference sequence). This CDR3 is CATWGSDWIKTF. The CDR3 DNA follows: TGTGCCACCTGGGGAAGTGATTGGATCAAGACGTTT.

The chain employs TRGV9 and TRGJ1 or TRGJ2. The CDR3 totals 13 residues. After removal of 6 bases from V and 2 bases from J, the junction contained 7 bases not matched to a gene. CDR1 is GITISATS and CDR2 is ISYDGTV in the germline V gene (reference sequence). The CDR3 sequence is CALWNPYYYKKLF. CDR3 coding DNA: TGTGCCTTGTGGAACCCATATTATTATAAGAAACTCTTT.